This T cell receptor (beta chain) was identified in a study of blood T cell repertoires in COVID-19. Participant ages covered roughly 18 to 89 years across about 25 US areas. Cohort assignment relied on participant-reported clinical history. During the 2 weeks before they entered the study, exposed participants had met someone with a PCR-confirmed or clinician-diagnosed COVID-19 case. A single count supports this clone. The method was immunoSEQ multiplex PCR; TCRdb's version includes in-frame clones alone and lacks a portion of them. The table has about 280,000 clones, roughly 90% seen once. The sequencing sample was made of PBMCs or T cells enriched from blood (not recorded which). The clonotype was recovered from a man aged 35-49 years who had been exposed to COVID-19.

CDR3 sequence (DNA): TGTGCCAGCGGGTCCCCTAGCGGGAGGGCAGGCGAGCAGTACTTC. It is translated as CASGSPSGRAGEQYF. This rearrangement joins TRBV6-5 to TRBJ2-7; 12 bases are shared with TRBD2. V was pared by 8 bases and J by 6 bases, with 11 bases of the junction left unmatched. The CDR3 covers 15 residues. Germline CDR1 is MNHEY and CDR2 is SVGAGI.